This record looks at one TCR beta chain sequence and its context. In the original workflow: The assay estimated nucleated cells by amplifying reference gene primers. TCRdb's copy holds only in-frame clones and misses some; the assay was immunoSEQ multiplex PCR. V and J calls and clone size are as listed in that table; D and trimming were resolved from the DNA. The table has a few hundred thousand clones, roughly nine tenths seen once; the top ten hold around 6.6%. The CDR3 covers 14 residues. With 4 bases clipped from V and 4 bases from J, the junction kept 1 base outside the gene matches. Germline V gene sequence: CDR1 ENHRY, CDR2 SYGVKD. The data originate from a study of blood T cell repertoires in COVID-19. Study information: The United States, Italy and Spain supplied acute and convalescent COVID-19 samples. Sources were T cells, B-cell-depleted T cells, or PBMCs; the material itself was cDNA or gDNA.

This sequence originates from a man aged 18 to 30 who had recovered from COVID-19. The chain has TRBV10-3 and TRBJ2-1, with 10 bases aligning to TRBD2. The sample comprised peripheral blood. As DNA, the CDR3 is TGTGCCATCAGTGGGACTAGCGGATACAATGAGCAGTTCTTC. This gives the protein CAISGTSGYNEQFF.